The TCR beta chain described here comes from a study of blood T cell repertoires in COVID-19. Libraries were prepared by immunoSEQ multiplex PCR; TCRdb keeps only in-frame clonotypes and omits some of them. Here the sample spans fewer than 150,000 clones, about 91% being singletons. This CDR3 is built from 15 residues. V was cut by 0 bases and J by 0 bases, with 9 bases left in between. CDR1 LGHNA and CDR2 YSLEER come from the germline V gene. The V call is TRBV4-3, the J call TRBJ2-7; D is undetermined. What was sequenced was peripheral blood. This receptor was identified in a human donor in a cohort sampled during active COVID-19. CDR3 region: CASSQDTTGSYEQYF. CDR3 sequence (DNA): TGCGCCAGCAGCCAAGACACAACGGGCTCCTACGAGCAGTACTTC.